This TCR beta chain was documented in a study of control samples from healthy donors and cancer patients. Per germline, CDR1 MNHEY and CDR2 SVGAGI. The CDR3 has 13 residues. Produced via immunoSEQ multiplex PCR; TCRdb's table is partial and in-frame only. The data hold 20,000 to 25,000 clones, with more than 70% observed a single time. V gene TRBV6-5 combines with J gene TRBJ2-2; 10 bases line up with TRBD2. This receptor was obtained from a man between 60 and 75 years old with head and neck cancer. The sequenced sample was PBMCs. The CDR3 sequence is CASGRVDTGELFF. CDR3 DNA sequence: TGTGCGAGCGGGAGGGTGGACACCGGGGAGCTGTTTTTT.